This T cell receptor (beta chain) was obtained from a study of blood T cells in healthy people across ages. Alongside a J-beta primer mix, a sample-barcoded 5' primer served in a second PCR lasting roughly 6 to 11 cycles. TCRdb itself ran the 5' RACE reads through MiXCR, one entry per CDR3 protein. The sample lists approximately 880,000 distinct CDR3 sequences; about 48% were seen once. Trimming at V came to 6 bases and at J to 2 bases, leaving 9 bases not matched to a gene. The CDR3 runs to 17 residues. The study's findings and limits: Bulk PBMC profiling left naive and antigen-experienced comparisons inconclusive.

A word on this clonotype: Its antigen remains unknown.

V is TRBV12-3 or TRBV12-4 and J is TRBJ1-4, with 10 bases aligning to TRBD1. The sequence derives from a young man in good health. Source material: blood. CDR3 sequence: CASRPTGTGATNEKLFF. The CDR3 coding sequence is TGTGCCAGCAGACCCACCGGGACAGGGGCGACTAATGAAAAACTGTTTTTT.